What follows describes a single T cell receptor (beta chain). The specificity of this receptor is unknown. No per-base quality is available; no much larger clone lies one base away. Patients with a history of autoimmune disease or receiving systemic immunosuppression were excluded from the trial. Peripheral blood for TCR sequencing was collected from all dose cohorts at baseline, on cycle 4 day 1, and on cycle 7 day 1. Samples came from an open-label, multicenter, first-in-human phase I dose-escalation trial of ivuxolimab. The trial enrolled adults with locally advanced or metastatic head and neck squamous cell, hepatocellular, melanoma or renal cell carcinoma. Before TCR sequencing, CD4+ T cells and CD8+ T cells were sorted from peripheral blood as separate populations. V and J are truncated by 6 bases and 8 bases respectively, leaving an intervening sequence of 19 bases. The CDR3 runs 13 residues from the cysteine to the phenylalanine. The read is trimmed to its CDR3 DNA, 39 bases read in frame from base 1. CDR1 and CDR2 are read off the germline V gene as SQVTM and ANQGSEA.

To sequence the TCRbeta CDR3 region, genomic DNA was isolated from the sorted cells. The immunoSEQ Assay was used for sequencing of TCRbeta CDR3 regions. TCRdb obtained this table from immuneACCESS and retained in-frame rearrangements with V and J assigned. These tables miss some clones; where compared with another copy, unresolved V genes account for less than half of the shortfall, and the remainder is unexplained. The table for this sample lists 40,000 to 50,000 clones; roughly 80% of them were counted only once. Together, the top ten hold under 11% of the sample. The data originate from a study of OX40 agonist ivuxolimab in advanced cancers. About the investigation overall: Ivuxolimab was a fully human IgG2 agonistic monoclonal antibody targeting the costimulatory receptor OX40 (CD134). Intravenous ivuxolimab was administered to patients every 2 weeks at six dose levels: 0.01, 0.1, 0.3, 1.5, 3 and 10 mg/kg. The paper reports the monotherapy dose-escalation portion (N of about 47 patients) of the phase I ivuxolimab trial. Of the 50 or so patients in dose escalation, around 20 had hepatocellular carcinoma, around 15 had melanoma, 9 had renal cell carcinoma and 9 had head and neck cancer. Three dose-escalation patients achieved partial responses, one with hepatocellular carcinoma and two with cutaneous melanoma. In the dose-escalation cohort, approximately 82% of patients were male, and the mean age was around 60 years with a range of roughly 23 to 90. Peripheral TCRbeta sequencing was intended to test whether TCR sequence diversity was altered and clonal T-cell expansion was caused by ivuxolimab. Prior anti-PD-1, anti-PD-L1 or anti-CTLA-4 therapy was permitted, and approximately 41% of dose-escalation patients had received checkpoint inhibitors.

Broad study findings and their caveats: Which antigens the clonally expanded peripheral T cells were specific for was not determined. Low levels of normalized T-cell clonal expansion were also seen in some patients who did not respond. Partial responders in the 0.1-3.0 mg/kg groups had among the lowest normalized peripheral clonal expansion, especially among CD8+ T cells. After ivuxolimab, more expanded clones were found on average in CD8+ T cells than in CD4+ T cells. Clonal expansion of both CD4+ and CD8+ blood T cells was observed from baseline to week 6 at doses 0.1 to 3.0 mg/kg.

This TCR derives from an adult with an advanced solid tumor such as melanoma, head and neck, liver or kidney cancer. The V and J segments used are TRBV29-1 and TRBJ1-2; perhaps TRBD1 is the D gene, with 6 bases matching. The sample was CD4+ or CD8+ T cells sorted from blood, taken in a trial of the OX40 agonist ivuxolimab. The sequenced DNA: TGCAGCGTGGGGGAGGACAGCTCAGGAGGCTACACCTTC. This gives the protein CSVGEDSSGGYTF.